Shown below are 19 T cell receptor beta chains from a single sample sequenced in a study of blood T cell repertoires in COVID-19. Profiling relied on immunoSEQ multiplex PCR, and the TCRdb table lists in-frame clones only, not all of them. The repertoire consists of 150,000 to 200,000 clones, with 88% occurring once and the leading ten covering 3.5% to 4.5%. Input material: peripheral blood. These receptors were collected from a human donor in a cohort sampled during active COVID-19.

The genes are TRBV5-6 and TRBJ2-5; D is unclear. The CDR3 runs to 15 residues. CDR1 and CDR2 (germline): SGHDT, YYEEEE. The V gene lost 0 bases and the J gene lost 4 bases, with 13 bases spanning the gap. CDR3 amino acids: CASSLVGGSLETQYF. DNA for the CDR3: TGTGCCAGCAGCTTGGTTGGCGGATCCTTAGAGACCCAGTACTTC. Full variable domain (missing parts from reference TRBV5-6 and TRBJ2-5): DAGVTQSPTHLIKTRGQQVTLRCSPKSGHDTVSWYQQALGQGPQFIFQYYEEEERQRGNFPDRFSGHQFPNYSSELNVNALLLGDSALYLCASSLVGGSLETQYFGPGTRLLVL.

The gene calls are TRBV4-3 and TRBJ1-1; 7 nucleotides agree with TRBD1. Germline V gene data show CDR1 as LGHNA and CDR2 as YSLEER. After removal of 4 bases from V and 3 bases from J, the junction contained 8 bases not matched to a gene. The CDR3 is made up of 15 amino acids. CDR3 DNA sequence: TGCGCCAGCAGCCCCACGACAGGGTTCCACACTGAAGCTTTCTTT. Translating it yields CASSPTTGFHTEAFF.

The V gene is TRBV6-2 or TRBV6-3, the J gene TRBJ1-5; 9 positions agree with TRBD1. CDR3 length equals 15 residues. CDR1 is MNHEY and CDR2 is SVGEGT in the germline V gene. V shed 5 bases and J 7 bases; nucleotides not matched to a gene: 9. The CDR3 loop is CASSLRDRVNQPQHF. DNA for the CDR3: TGTGCCAGCAGTCTTCGGGACAGGGTAAACCAGCCCCAGCATTTT.

The V call is TRBV3-1 (or the pseudogene TRBV3-2), the J call TRBJ2-2; D uncertain. This CDR3 comprises 14 residues. Deletions cut 3 bases from V and 4 bases from J, with 9 bases between. Germline values: CDR1 LGHDT, CDR2 YNNKEL (reference sequence). The CDR3 is CASSHRPGTGELFF. For the CDR3, the DNA is TGTGCCAGCAGCCATAGACCGGGCACCGGGGAGCTGTTTTTT.

J is TRBJ2-1 and V is TRBV9; the match to TRBD2 covers 7 bases. The CDR3 contains 16 residues. Germline V gene lookup returns CDR1 SGDLS and CDR2 YYNGEE. V was clipped by 0 bases and J by 5 bases; unmatched bases: 8. The DNA for the CDR3 is TGTGCCAGCAGCGTAGATTTGCGGGGGAGAAACAATGAGCAGTTCTTC. It yields the protein CASSVDLRGRNNEQFF.

J is TRBJ2-7 and V is TRBV9; weak D call: TRBD2 (6 bases). The CDR3 is 14 amino acids. V was shortened by 0 bases and J by 5 bases, with 12 bases between the two germline ends. The germline gives CDR1 SGDLS, CDR2 YYNGEE. The CDR3 DNA reads as TGTGCCAGCAGCGTAGGGCCCGGGGGAGACGAGCAGTACTTC. Amino acid sequence: CASSVGPGGDEQYF.

The gene calls are TRBV6-5 and TRBJ2-2; 9 positions match TRBD1. This CDR3 has 14 residues. Trimming at V came to 8 bases and at J to 4 bases, leaving 5 bases not matched to a gene. Germline V gene data show CDR1 as MNHEY and CDR2 as SVGAGI. CDR3 nucleotides: TGTGCCAGCCAAAAGGACAGGGGCACCGGGGAGCTGTTTTTT. Encoded protein: CASQKDRGTGELFF.

This clone was observed a single time. J is TRBJ2-6 and V is TRBV7-6; D gene uncertain. Per germline, CDR1 SGHVS and CDR2 FNYEAQ. V dropped 0 bases and J dropped 0 bases, with 3 bases sitting between them. This CDR3 comprises 15 residues. CDR3 bases: TGTGCCAGCAGCTTAGCCAGCTCTGGGGCCAACGTCCTGACTTTC. Translation: CASSLASSGANVLTF.

This clone was seen once. This chain links TRBV27 with TRBJ1-2; 9 bases are a match to TRBD1. After removal of 2 bases from V and 7 bases from J, the junction contained 11 bases not matched to a gene. The CDR3 runs 16 residues. Germline CDR1 reads MNHEY; CDR2 reads SMNVEV (reference sequence). DNA of the CDR3: TGTGCCAGCAGTTTAAAGGGACAGGGAAGTAAATTTGGCTACACCTTC. Protein: CASSLKGQGSKFGYTF.

This rearrangement joins TRBV7-9 to TRBJ2-7, with D uncertain. This CDR3 contains 11 residues. Between the trimmed V and J ends, which lost 6 bases and 3 bases, there was a span of 6 bases. Germline V gene sequence: CDR1 SEHNR, CDR2 FQNEAQ (reference sequence). The CDR3 loop is CASSSYYEQYF. CDR3 in DNA: TGTGCCAGCAGTTCCTACTACGAGCAGTACTTC.

V gene TRBV3-1 (or the pseudogene TRBV3-2) combines with J gene TRBJ1-4; weak D call: TRBD1 (5 bases). The CDR3 consists of 16 residues. V lost 7 bases and J 3 bases, leaving 18 bases between the germline ends. Germline loops: CDR1 LGHDT, CDR2 YNNKEL (reference sequence). This chain's CDR3 is CASKRGSWGANEKLFF. For the CDR3, the DNA is TGTGCCAGCAAAAGAGGGTCATGGGGGGCTAATGAAAAACTGTTTTTT.

The V call is TRBV25-1, the J call TRBJ2-3, with TRBD1 matching over 7 bases. The CDR3 is 14 amino acids. V shed 4 bases and J 2 bases; nucleotides not matched to a gene: 3. Germline V lookup: CDR1 MGHDK, CDR2 SYGVNS. The CDR3 nucleotides read TGTGCCAGCAGTGGACAGGGTCCCACAGATACGCAGTATTTT. Protein sequence: CASSGQGPTDTQYF.

J is TRBJ1-2 and V is TRBV4-1, with D perhaps matching TRBD1 (6 bases). CDR3 length: 17 amino acids. Germline CDR1 reads MGHRA; CDR2 reads YSYEKL. Trimming removed 0 bases at V and 0 bases at J, with 14 bases between. CDR3 sequence reads: CASSQDFWGQANYGYTF. Here the CDR3 DNA reads TGCGCCAGCAGCCAAGACTTCTGGGGGCAAGCTAACTATGGCTACACCTTC.

The chain links TRBV3-1 (or the pseudogene TRBV3-2) to TRBJ1-4; the match to TRBD1 covers 7 bases. There are 14 residues in the CDR3. J was trimmed by 7 bases and V by 2 bases; bases with no gene match: 4. The germline CDR1 and CDR2 sequences are LGHDT and YNNKEL (reference sequence). The CDR3 DNA reads as TGTGCCAGCAGCCAAAATCCAGGGGGTGAAAAACTGTTTTTT. It translates to CASSQNPGGEKLFF.

This clone was counted a few times. The rearrangement joins TRBV2 to TRBJ1-1, with D maybe TRBD1 (5 bases). Between the trimmed V and J ends, which lost 4 bases and 4 bases, there was a span of 16 bases. The CDR3 extends over 15 amino acids. From germline, CDR1 is SNHLY and CDR2 FYNNEI. The CDR3 is CASSGWSRGSTEAFF. The CDR3 DNA follows: TGTGCCAGCAGTGGTTGGTCGCGGGGCAGCACTGAAGCTTTCTTT.

This chain joins TRBV6-5 and TRBJ1-5; TRBD1 matches at 7 bases. The V gene end was trimmed by 6 bases and the J gene end by 7 bases; junction bases not matched to a gene: 3. CDR1 is MNHEY and CDR2 is SVGAGI in the germline V gene. The length of the CDR3 is 12 residues. The CDR3 DNA follows: TGTGCCAGCAGGGGACAGCAGCAGCCCCAGCATTTT. Amino acids: CASRGQQQPQHF.

This chain links TRBV2 with TRBJ2-6; D perhaps matches TRBD1 (5 bases). Germline-derived CDR1 and CDR2 are SNHLY and FYNNEI. This CDR3 comprises 18 residues. The V and J ends lost 3 bases and 0 bases respectively, with 15 bases between them. The CDR3 nucleotides are TGTGCCAGCAGTGACGAGGCTCAGGGTTTCTCTGGGGCCAACGTCCTGACTTTC. This codes for CASSDEAQGFSGANVLTF. The full variable domain, completed using reference TRBV2 and TRBJ2-6, is EPEVTQTPSHQVTQMGQEVILRCVPISNHLYFYWYRQILGQKVEFLVSFYNNEISEKSEIFDDQFSVERPDGSNFTLKIRSTKLEDSAMYFCASSDEAQGFSGANVLTFGAGSRLTVL.

As regards this clone: A junction boundary mismatches the germline segment, possibly from a read error. DNA for the CDR3: TGTGCCAGTAGTGAACTGTCCCCGGGACAACTCTCTGGAAACACCATATATTTT. It translates to CASSELSPGQLSGNTIYF. J is TRBJ1-3 and V is TRBV6-1; D might be TRBD1 (6 bases). The CDR3 loop spans 18 amino acids. Germline-derived CDR1 and CDR2 are MNHNS and SASEGT.

This clone has a handful of counts. J is TRBJ2-7 and V is TRBV15; D possibly corresponds to TRBD2 (6 bases). The CDR3 is 13 amino acids. V dropped 0 bases and J dropped 11 bases, with 14 bases sitting between them. Germline V gene sequence: CDR1 LNHNV, CDR2 YYDKDF (reference sequence). The CDR3 DNA reads as TGTGCCACCAGCAGAGATAGGAGGGGTGAGAAGTACTTC. It yields the protein CATSRDRRGEKYF.